This entry is about one T cell receptor beta chain. What it binds is not known. Sequenced with the Oncomine TCR Beta short-read assay was DNA taken from cultured CD4+ T cells. Each CDR3 protein gets one entry after TCRdb re-called the PCR reads with MiXCR. Found here are 8,500 to 10,000 distinct CDR3 sequences, roughly 50% of them singletons; the top ten hold about 7.4%. This record belongs to a study of vaccination and CD4 T cells after COVID-19. Study overall: At a median roughly 70 days (range 14 to 241) after dose two, post-vaccine samples were obtained. The stimulating agents, overlapping spike peptides, came from SARS-CoV-2, HCoV-NL63, HCoV-OC43 and HCoV-229E.

Study-wide results and caveats: Only relatively few convalescent patients were studied, and early post-infection timepoints were not analyzed.

The treatment is: approximately 11-day PBMC culture with coronavirus spike peptide pools or control peptides (ViraFEST assay). The TCR was taken from a human donor who had recovered from COVID-19. Sequenced: CD4+ T cells from blood, cultured in vitro.

The CDR3 DNA sequence: TGCAGTGCTAACGTGCTCTCGTATGGCTACACCTTC. Amino acids: CSANVLSYGYTF. The chain uses TRBV20-1 and TRBJ1-2; no definite D call. Germline values: CDR1 DFQATT, CDR2 SNEGSKA (reference sequence). The CDR3 has 12 amino acids. The ends were cut back, 4 bases at V and 5 bases at J, with 11 bases in the middle.